These 29 T cell receptor beta chains share one sample of origin, sequenced in a study of control samples from healthy donors and cancer patients. Sequencing was performed with immunoSEQ multiplex PCR; in TCRdb, only in-frame clones are kept and a portion is missing. The sample consists of 150,000 to 200,000 clones, more than 85% of them appearing once. Sequencing was performed on blood. Receptor source: a woman aged 25 to 39 in good health.

The CDR3 DNA is TGTGCCAGCAGTTTGAGGGCGGGGTACGAGCAGTACTTC. It translates to CASSLRAGYEQYF. This chain joins TRBV28 and TRBJ2-7, with D possibly TRBD2 on 6 matching bases. The V and J ends lost 3 bases and 4 bases respectively, with 10 bases between them. Germline V gene data show CDR1 as MDHEN and CDR2 as SYDVKM. This CDR3 is built from 13 residues. The whole variable domain, filled in from reference TRBV28 and TRBJ2-7, reads DVKVTQSSRYLVKRTGEKVFLECVQDMDHENMFWYRQDPGLGLRLIYFSYDVKMKEKGDIPEGYSVSREKKERFSLILESASTNQTSMYLCASSLRAGYEQYFGPGTRLTVT.

This clone was picked up a small number of times. This chain uses TRBV4-3 with TRBJ2-3; 8 nucleotides match TRBD2. The trim removed 2 bases at V and 2 bases at J, leaving 3 bases unmatched. CDR3 size: 15 residues. Germline CDR1 LGHNA, CDR2 YSLEER. The CDR3 sequence: CASSQSSGVTDTQYF. CDR3 sequence (DNA): TGCGCCAGCAGCCAAAGTAGCGGGGTCACAGATACGCAGTATTTT.

The chain joins TRBV15 to TRBJ2-3; D is uncertain. The CDR3 totals 14 residues. CDR1 and CDR2 from the germline V gene are LNHNV and YYDKDF (reference sequence). V was pared by 1 base and J by 2 bases, with 7 bases between. The CDR3 spells CATSRGGLTDTQYF. DNA of the CDR3: TGTGCCACCAGCAGAGGAGGCCTCACAGATACGCAGTATTTT.

The chain carries TRBV28 and TRBJ2-5; D is unresolved. The CDR3 covers 13 residues. Germline CDR1 and CDR2: MDHEN and SYDVKM. V was trimmed by 4 bases and J by 4 bases, leaving 10 bases between them. The CDR3 sequence is CASSSRQIETQYF. The DNA for the CDR3 is TGTGCCAGCAGTTCGAGACAAATAGAGACCCAGTACTTC.

With respect to this clone: The same CDR3 arises from other DNA sequences in this sample as well. The V and J genes are TRBV28 and TRBJ1-1; no clear D gene. V lost 3 bases and J 2 bases, leaving 4 bases between the germline ends. Germline V gene data show CDR1 as MDHEN and CDR2 as SYDVKM. The CDR3 is made up of 12 amino acids. CDR3 amino acids: CASSLGNTEAFF. The CDR3 DNA is TGTGCCAGCAGTTTGGGTAACACTGAAGCTTTCTTT.

The CDR3 sequence: CASSRTSGSTDTQYF. For the CDR3, the DNA is TGCGCCAGCAGCCGAACTAGCGGGAGCACAGATACGCAGTATTTT. This chain uses TRBV4-3 with TRBJ2-3; 9 bases line up with TRBD2. This CDR3 has 15 residues. V was pared by 4 bases and J by 0 bases, with 2 bases of the junction left unmatched. Per germline, CDR1 LGHNA and CDR2 YSLEER.

This chain connects TRBV9 to TRBJ2-7; D perhaps matches TRBD2 (6 bases). V dropped 2 bases and J dropped 7 bases, with 22 bases sitting between them. This CDR3 has 16 residues. Germline lookup yields CDR1 SGDLS and CDR2 YYNGEE. CDR3 loop: CASSVMATGGKGEQYF. DNA for the CDR3: TGTGCCAGCAGCGTTATGGCCACCGGCGGGAAGGGGGAGCAGTACTTC.

This sequence joins TRBV7-2 and TRBJ2-1; 7 bases agree with TRBD2. This CDR3 is 16 amino acids long. V lost 5 bases, J lost 2 bases, and 9 bases stayed unmatched. Per the germline V gene, CDR1 is SGHTA and CDR2 is FQGNSA. CDR3 region: CASSPHLAVTYNEQFF. Written as DNA, the CDR3 is TGTGCCAGCAGCCCGCACCTAGCGGTTACCTACAATGAGCAGTTCTTC. The entire variable domain, with the rest obtained from reference TRBV7-2 and TRBJ2-1, is as follows: GAGVSQSPSNKVTEKGKDVELRCDPISGHTALYWYRQSLGQGLEFLIYFQGNSAPDKSGLPSDRFSAERTGGSVSTLTIQRTQQEDSAVYLCASSPHLAVTYNEQFFGPGTRLTVL.

The V call is TRBV12-3 or TRBV12-4, the J call TRBJ1-2, with no clear D. V dropped 7 bases and J dropped 8 bases, with 14 bases sitting between them. The CDR3 extends over 12 amino acids. This chain's CDR3 is CASTHGRVGYTF. The CDR3 nucleotides are TGTGCCAGCACCCATGGGAGGGTAGGCTACACCTTC.

CDR3 amino acids: CASTQGSGVDTQYF. The CDR3 DNA follows: TGTGCCAGCACCCAAGGGTCGGGAGTGGATACGCAGTATTTT. The rearrangement links TRBV6-5 to TRBJ2-3; the D gene is possibly TRBD2 (6 bases). Trimming removed 7 bases from V and 6 bases from J, with 17 bases in between. Germline V gene lookup returns CDR1 MNHEY and CDR2 SVGAGI. The CDR3 loop spans 14 amino acids.

The V and J genes are TRBV28 and TRBJ2-4; the D gene is possibly TRBD1 (5 bases). Germline values: CDR1 MDHEN, CDR2 SYDVKM. V was shortened by 2 bases and J by 6 bases, with 11 bases between the two germline ends. This CDR3 has 14 amino acids. The CDR3 DNA is TGTGCCAGCAGTTTAGGGCAGGGCGCAAACATTCAGTACTTC. Translating gives CASSLGQGANIQYF.

This clone was counted between two and nine times. The chain recombines TRBV2 with TRBJ1-5, with 7 bases matching TRBD1. Germline V gene data show CDR1 as SNHLY and CDR2 as FYNNEI. The CDR3 loop spans 13 amino acids. V trimming: 6 bases; J trimming: 6 bases; junction bases outside the gene matches: 5. The CDR3 spells CASSGQEGQPQHF. As DNA, the CDR3 is TGTGCCAGCAGCGGACAGGAGGGTCAGCCCCAGCATTTT.

The chain joins TRBV7-2 to TRBJ2-2; TRBD2 aligns across 12 bases. The CDR3 consists of 16 residues. With 8 bases clipped from V and 6 bases from J, the junction kept 10 bases outside the gene matches. CDR1 and CDR2 from the germline V gene are SGHTA and FQGNSA. DNA for the CDR3: TGTGCCAGCGAAGGACCTAGCGGGAGGGCCCCCGGGGAGCTGTTTTTT. Amino acids: CASEGPSGRAPGELFF.

The V and J genes are TRBV25-1 and TRBJ2-7; D gene ambiguous. The germline gives CDR1 MGHDK, CDR2 SYGVNS. This CDR3 region has 14 residues. V was cut by 5 bases and J by 2 bases, with 13 bases left in between. CDR3 nucleotides: TGTGCCAGCAGTACCACCGGGCCAGCCTACGAGCAGTACTTC. It encodes CASSTTGPAYEQYF.

This chain joins TRBV28 and TRBJ1-2, with D hard to call. The germline V gene has CDR1 MDHEN and CDR2 SYDVKM. Trimming took 6 bases from V and 4 from J, leaving 3 bases between them. The CDR3 runs 10 residues. CDR3 in amino acids: CASRSYGYTF. The DNA for the CDR3 is TGTGCCAGCAGGAGCTATGGCTACACCTTC.

The CDR3: CASSRGPRDGGYEQYF. DNA of the CDR3: TGTGCCAGCAGCCGAGGACCCCGCGACGGTGGGTACGAGCAGTACTTC. The gene calls are TRBV7-9 and TRBJ2-7; D remains ambiguous. The CDR3 consists of 16 residues. The germline CDR1 and CDR2 sequences are SEHNR and FQNEAQ (reference sequence). V was clipped by 5 bases and J by 4 bases, with 21 bases between them.

The CDR3 DNA reads TGTGCCAGCAGCCCGACGGGGCTAGCGGGACTCAATGAGCAGTTCTTC. Protein: CASSPTGLAGLNEQFF. The V and J genes are TRBV5-8 and TRBJ2-1; 9 bases agree with TRBD2. V was pared by 4 bases and J by 6 bases, with 11 bases of the junction left unmatched. This CDR3 has 16 residues. Germline lookup yields CDR1 SGHTS and CDR2 YDEGEE.

The chain joins TRBV18 to TRBJ1-2, with no clear D. V was trimmed by 8 bases and J by 2 bases, leaving 12 bases between them. The germline CDR1 and CDR2 sequences are KGHSH and LQKENI. This CDR3 is 13 amino acids long. The CDR3 region is CASTSGQNYGYTF. Written as DNA, the CDR3 is TGTGCCAGCACGTCCGGCCAAAACTATGGCTACACCTTC.

To note about this clone: Other DNA sequences from this sample encode an identical CDR3 as well. V usage is TRBV10-3 and J usage is TRBJ2-1, with no clear D. The CDR3 length is 17 residues. V shed 0 bases and J shed 0 bases, with 12 bases lying between them. Germline V gives CDR1 ENHRY, CDR2 SYGVKD. The CDR3 DNA reads TGTGCCATCAGTGAGTCGGTCCAGGAGACCTCCTACAATGAGCAGTTCTTC. The encoded protein is CAISESVQETSYNEQFF.

J is TRBJ2-1 and V is TRBV18; unclear D gene. The CDR3 contains 14 residues. Germline V CDR1 and CDR2: KGHSH, LQKENI. The V end lost 0 bases, the J end lost 6 bases, and 9 bases lay between the germline ends. The CDR3 DNA reads as TGTGCCAGCTCACCACCGACAAACCCCAATGAGCAGTTCTTC. It specifies CASSPPTNPNEQFF.

V gene TRBV28 combines with J gene TRBJ2-5, with 9 bases lining up with TRBD2. Germline lookup yields CDR1 MDHEN and CDR2 SYDVKM. This CDR3 has 16 amino acids. V was clipped by 7 bases and J by 1 base; unmatched bases: 10. The CDR3 DNA follows: TGTGCCAGCACCCTAGCGAGCGGGAGGTTCCAAGAGACCCAGTACTTC. Amino acid sequence: CASTLASGRFQETQYF.

The rearrangement uses TRBV5-4 and TRBJ2-7, with 8 bases fitting TRBD2. V lost 0 bases, J lost 7 bases, and 9 bases stayed unmatched. CDR1 is SGHNT, CDR2 YYREEE, per germline (reference sequence). The CDR3 is made up of 15 amino acids. The CDR3 DNA sequence: TGTGCCAGCAGCTTGGGACCTCTTCGGGGGGGGGAGCAGTACTTC. It is translated as CASSLGPLRGGEQYF.

The chain has TRBV10-3 and TRBJ2-2, with 8 bases that match TRBD2. The CDR3 is 14 amino acids. J gave up 7 bases and V 8 bases, and 9 bases lay outside the gene matches. Germline-derived CDR1 and CDR2 are ENHRY and SYGVKD. The CDR3: CAIRASGRNGELFF. CDR3 nucleotides: TGTGCCATCCGGGCTAGCGGGCGTAACGGGGAGCTGTTTTTT.

The chain recombines TRBV20-1 with TRBJ2-3; a weak D match, TRBD2 (5 bases). This CDR3 contains 13 residues. Germline CDR1 is DFQATT and CDR2 is SNEGSKA (reference sequence). The ends were cut back, 3 bases at V and 0 bases at J, with 7 bases in the middle. This CDR3 is CSASRGSTDTQYF. The CDR3 bases are TGCAGTGCTAGTCGCGGGAGCACAGATACGCAGTATTTT.

This clone showed up just once. The chain joins TRBV5-6 to TRBJ2-1; D assignment may be TRBD1 or TRBD2 (5 bases each). V shed 4 bases and J shed 2 bases, with 19 bases lying between them. The V gene's germline CDR1 is SGHDT and CDR2 YYEEEE. There are 17 residues in the CDR3. The CDR3 loop is CASSPTIRGVTYNEQFF. In DNA, the CDR3 is TGTGCCAGCAGCCCAACCATTCGAGGGGTGACCTACAATGAGCAGTTCTTC.

The chain uses TRBV7-2 and TRBJ2-1, with 9 bases lining up with TRBD2. Germline V gene lookup returns CDR1 SGHTA and CDR2 FQGNSA. With 4 bases clipped from V and 4 bases from J, the junction kept 5 bases outside the gene matches. This CDR3 region has 15 residues. The DNA of the CDR3 is TGTGCCAGCAGCTCCTCCCTAGCGGGGTACAATGAGCAGTTCTTC. It codes for CASSSSLAGYNEQFF.

This chain uses TRBV19 with TRBJ1-5, with a tentative D call TRBD1 (6 bases). Per germline, CDR1 LNHDA and CDR2 SQIVND (reference sequence). The ends were cut back, 5 bases at V and 5 bases at J, with 19 bases in the middle. This CDR3 has 16 amino acids. CDR3 in amino acids: CASSSGGGAGDQPQHF. DNA for the CDR3: TGTGCCAGTAGTTCGGGGGGCGGGGCAGGGGATCAGCCCCAGCATTTT.

As concerns this clone: This sample includes further DNA sequences coding for the same CDR3. The chain carries TRBV7-2 and TRBJ2-2; the D is unclear. Germline V gene lookup returns CDR1 SGHTA and CDR2 FQGNSA. This CDR3 is built from 14 residues. V was clipped by 3 bases and J by 2 bases, with 7 bases between them. CDR3 loop: CASSLGQNTGELFF. The CDR3 nucleotides are TGTGCCAGCAGCTTGGGTCAAAACACCGGGGAGCTGTTTTTT.

A single count supports this clone. The genes are TRBV6-5 and TRBJ1-2, with D maybe TRBD1 (5 bases). Per the germline V gene, CDR1 is MNHEY and CDR2 is SVGAGI. The V and J ends lost 5 bases and 3 bases respectively, with 10 bases between them. The CDR3 is 13 residues long. In DNA, the CDR3 is TGTGCCAGCAGTATACAGGCCTACTATGGCTACACCTTC. Translating gives CASSIQAYYGYTF.